This TCR beta chain was retrieved from a study of cytomegalovirus exposure and HLA in healthy donors. Study information: The early release's HLA-typed donors yielded 65 million to 85 million unique TCRs. Study-level points and caveats: V- and J-gene trimming in TCR beta was tied to a missense DCLRE1C variant by an analysis performed later.

The germline V and J ends were trimmed by 3 bases and 3 bases, with 11 bases remaining between them. There are 15 residues in the CDR3. The germline CDR1 and CDR2 sequences are SGHDN and FVKESK. As concerns this clone: Its antigen remains unknown.

The PCR contained 60 Vbeta and 13 Jbeta primers. Generated by immunoSEQ multiplex PCR, the TCRdb table keeps only in-frame clones and is missing some. This repertoire comprises fewer than 200,000 clones; its ten largest clones make up 5.5% to 7.5%. As for the donors, each was a healthy bone marrow donor. The clonotype originates from a man aged 30 to 39 in good health and CMV-seronegative. The chain couples TRBV14 to TRBJ1-4; no definite D call. Specimen: PBMCs. CDR3 DNA: TGTGCCAGCAGCCATATCCAGGCATCTAATGAAAAACTGTTTTTT. Amino acids: CASSHIQASNEKLFF.